The 26 T cell receptor beta chains below come from one sample, sequenced in a study of blood T cell repertoires in COVID-19. Generated by immunoSEQ multiplex PCR, the TCRdb table keeps only in-frame clones and is missing some. The data show around 60,000 clones, over 75% seen once. The sequenced sample consisted of peripheral blood. Receptor source: a man older than 75 with acute or convalescent COVID-19.

By sample share, this clone is medium-sized. This chain connects TRBV3-1 (or the pseudogene TRBV3-2) to TRBJ2-2; 7 positions agree with TRBD1. Trimming took 4 bases from V and 4 from J; bases not matched to a gene: 12. Germline lookup yields CDR1 LGHDT and CDR2 YNNKEL (reference sequence). This CDR3 comprises 17 residues. For the CDR3, the DNA is TGTGCCAGCAGCCCTGGTTCAGGGGGTCTTTTCACCGGGGAGCTGTTTTTT. This gives the protein CASSPGSGGLFTGELFF.

J is TRBJ1-1 and V is TRBV6-4; 9 bases line up with TRBD1. The CDR3 length is 18 residues. Germline CDR1 is MRHNA and CDR2 is SNTAGT. The ends lost 0 bases at V and 3 bases at J; junction bases unmatched: 11. The CDR3 region has the DNA TGTGCCAGCAGTGACTCTTTAGGACAGGGGTTGGGTTACACTGAAGCTTTCTTT. Its translation is CASSDSLGQGLGYTEAFF.

The V and J genes are TRBV11-2 and TRBJ1-1; no reliable D call. V lost 3 bases, J lost 0 bases, and 11 bases lay in between. The germline CDR1 and CDR2 sequences are SGHAT and FQNNGV. CDR3 length: 15 residues. The CDR3 loop reads CASSFGGLMNTEAFF. In DNA, the CDR3 is TGTGCCAGCAGCTTTGGAGGATTGATGAACACTGAAGCTTTCTTT.

V gene TRBV4-1 combines with J gene TRBJ1-6; the match to TRBD1 covers 10 bases. This CDR3 is built from 16 residues. Trimming removed 3 bases from V and 11 bases from J; junction bases left unmatched: 10. Per the germline V gene, CDR1 is MGHRA and CDR2 is YSYEKL. CDR3 in amino acids: CASSQPGTGVGAPLHF. The CDR3 region has the DNA TGCGCCAGCAGCCAGCCCGGGACAGGGGTAGGTGCACCCCTCCACTTT.

The chain links TRBV28 to TRBJ1-3; 7 bases agree with TRBD1. V was clipped by 5 bases and J by 1 base; unmatched bases: 5. Looked up from germline, CDR1 is MDHEN and CDR2 is SYDVKM. CDR3 length: 15 amino acids. Here the CDR3 reads CASSPGTESGNTIYF. CDR3 sequence (DNA): TGTGCCAGCAGTCCCGGGACAGAGTCTGGAAACACCATATATTTT. Drawing the rest from reference TRBV28 and TRBJ1-3, the complete variable domain is DVKVTQSSRYLVKRTGEKVFLECVQDMDHENMFWYRQDPGLGLRLIYFSYDVKMKEKGDIPEGYSVSREKKERFSLILESASTNQTSMYLCASSPGTESGNTIYFGEGSWLTVV.

This sequence joins TRBV30 and TRBJ1-2; D might be TRBD1 (5 bases). Germline V gene data show CDR1 as GTSNPN and CDR2 as SVGIG (reference sequence). The CDR3 spans 13 residues. V lost 2 bases, J lost 2 bases, and 9 bases lay in between. The CDR3, as DNA: TGTGCCTGGAGTCCACAGGAGAACTATGGCTACACCTTC. It encodes CAWSPQENYGYTF. The full variable domain, completed using reference TRBV30 and TRBJ1-2, is SQTIHQWPATLVQPVGSPLSLECTVEGTSNPNLYWYRQAAGRGLQLLFYSVGIGQISSEVPQNLSASRPQDRQFILSSKKLLLSDSGFYLCAWSPQENYGYTFGSGTRLTVV.

This clone was found a few times. The gene calls are TRBV5-1 and TRBJ1-4; 10 positions match TRBD1. CDR1 and CDR2 (germline): SGHRS, YFSETQ. CDR3 size: 17 residues. V dropped 4 bases and J dropped 7; count of bases not matched to a gene: 13. CDR3 nucleotide sequence: TGCGCCAGCAGCAACCCCCACGGACAGGGGGGGAGTGAAAAACTGTTTTTT. Encoded protein: CASSNPHGQGGSEKLFF.

V usage is TRBV29-1 and J usage is TRBJ1-4; D not resolved. V lost 7 bases and J lost 0, with 12 bases in between. Germline V gene data show CDR1 as SQVTM and CDR2 as ANQGSEA. The CDR3 length is 14 residues. The DNA of the CDR3 is TGCAGCGCCGGAGGCGGTGCAACTAATGAAAAACTGTTTTTT. Protein: CSAGGGATNEKLFF.

This clone came up once. The chain combines TRBV11-2 with TRBJ2-1, with D perhaps TRBD2 (6 bases). V shed 3 bases and J shed 4 bases, with 13 bases lying between them. Germline V gene data show CDR1 as SGHAT and CDR2 as FQNNGV. The CDR3 contains 15 residues. In nucleotides, the CDR3 is TGTGCCAGCAGCTTGGGCGGGGCCGAGTACAATGAGCAGTTCTTC. Translation gives CASSLGGAEYNEQFF.

This chain uses TRBV11-2 with TRBJ1-6; 9 bases map to TRBD1. This CDR3 has 15 residues. The germline gives CDR1 SGHAT, CDR2 FQNNGV. The trim removed 3 bases at V and 11 bases at J, leaving 8 bases unmatched. This chain's CDR3 is CASSFGTGPGAPLHF. The DNA of the CDR3 is TGTGCCAGCAGCTTCGGGACAGGGCCGGGGGCACCCCTCCACTTT.

J is TRBJ1-1 and V is TRBV5-1, with D possibly TRBD1 on 5 matching bases. The germline V gene encodes CDR1 SGHRS and CDR2 YFSETQ. The CDR3 extends over 13 amino acids. V lost 1 base to trimming and J lost 5 bases, with 9 bases between them. CDR3 nucleotide sequence: TGCGCCAGCAGCTTGATTGGGGGGACTGAAGCTTTCTTT. Its translation: CASSLIGGTEAFF.

This CDR3 reads CASSLVTGVDEQYF. The DNA of the CDR3 is TGTGCCAGCAGCTTAGTCACAGGGGTGGACGAGCAGTACTTC. The chain is built from TRBV11-2 and TRBJ2-7; 7 bases map to TRBD1. CDR3 length: 14 residues. The germline V gene has CDR1 SGHAT and CDR2 FQNNGV. Trimming at V came to 1 base and at J to 5 bases, leaving 5 bases not matched to a gene.

The CDR3 region has the DNA TGTGCCAGCAGTTTAGACTCGGGACTAGCGGGGGGAATGGGCACCGGGGAGCTGTTTTTT. It yields the protein CASSLDSGLAGGMGTGELFF. V is TRBV27 and J is TRBJ2-2; 15 positions agree with TRBD2. This CDR3 is built from 20 residues. The germline CDR1 and CDR2 sequences are MNHEY and SMNVEV (reference sequence). Trimming cost V 2 bases and J 4 bases; bases outside gene matches: 11.

The chain uses TRBV3-1 (or the pseudogene TRBV3-2) and TRBJ1-6; D is perhaps TRBD1 (5 bases). With 1 base removed from V and 10 bases from J, the gap between germline ends came to 11 bases. This CDR3 region has 14 residues. CDR1 LGHDT and CDR2 YNNKEL come from the germline V gene (reference sequence). The CDR3 loop reads CASSQVQGRSPLHF. The CDR3 nucleotides read TGTGCCAGCAGCCAAGTCCAGGGTCGGTCACCCCTCCACTTT.

The chain couples TRBV9 to TRBJ2-5; 7 bases align to TRBD1. This CDR3 contains 15 residues. V shed 4 bases and J 1 base; nucleotides not matched to a gene: 7. Germline CDR1 is SGDLS and CDR2 is YYNGEE. For the CDR3, the DNA is TGTGCCAGCAGCACGAGGGGGCGGACCCAAGAGACCCAGTACTTC. Its protein product is CASSTRGRTQETQYF.

To note about this clone: At one end, the junction sequence differs from germline, possibly due to a read error. The V gene is TRBV2, the J gene TRBJ2-7; TRBD1 matches at 7 bases. Germline CDR1 and CDR2: SNHLY and FYNNEI. This CDR3 contains 14 residues. The CDR3: CASREGTVSYEQYF. The CDR3, as DNA: TGTGCCAGCAGGGAAGGGACAGTCTCCTACGAGCAGTACTTC.

This chain links TRBV11-2 with TRBJ2-5; 9 nucleotides match TRBD1. Germline loops: CDR1 SGHAT, CDR2 FQNNGV. This CDR3 region has 17 residues. The trim removed 3 bases at V and 3 bases at J, leaving 11 bases unmatched. In DNA, the CDR3 is TGTGCCAGCAGCTTGTTGGGACAGGGACTGAGGGAAGAGACCCAGTACTTC. The encoded protein is CASSLLGQGLREETQYF.

This chain connects TRBV4-1 to TRBJ1-4; D gene unclear. The CDR3 covers 13 residues. Trimming removed 1 base from V and 8 bases from J, with 8 bases in between. Per the germline V gene, CDR1 is MGHRA and CDR2 is YSYEKL. This CDR3 reads CASSQGEREKLFF. CDR3 in DNA: TGCGCCAGCAGCCAAGGGGAGCGCGAAAAACTGTTTTTT.

V and J are TRBV2 and TRBJ1-2, with D possibly TRBD1 on 5 matching bases. CDR3 size: 13 residues. Germline CDR1 reads SNHLY; CDR2 reads FYNNEI. Between the trimmed V and J ends, which lost 6 bases and 5 bases, there was a span of 13 bases. The CDR3 DNA reads TGTGCCAGCAGAGCCGGGGGACCTTATGGCTACACCTTC. Translated, it gives CASRAGGPYGYTF.

This chain links TRBV6-5 with TRBJ1-1; D might be TRBD1 (5 bases). V was clipped by 2 bases and J by 7 bases, with 11 bases between them. Germline lookup yields CDR1 MNHEY and CDR2 SVGAGI. This CDR3 is 13 amino acids long. The CDR3 coding sequence is TGTGCCAGCAGTTACGATCAGGGCAGTGAAGCTTTCTTT. Protein sequence: CASSYDQGSEAFF.

The rearrangement links TRBV7-8 to TRBJ1-4, with D possibly TRBD1 on 5 matching bases. The CDR3 has 17 residues. Germline V CDR1 and CDR2: SGHVS, FQNEAQ. V gave up 2 bases and J gave up 4 bases, with 17 bases separating them. The chain's CDR3 is CASSLRARPGINEKLFF. The CDR3 DNA reads as TGTGCCAGCAGCTTAAGGGCCCGCCCAGGGATTAATGAAAAACTGTTTTTT.

The chain has TRBV19 and TRBJ2-5, with TRBD1 matching over 7 bases. CDR1 is LNHDA, CDR2 SQIVND, per germline (reference sequence). With V trimmed by 3 bases and J by 0 bases, 4 bases remained unmatched. The CDR3 consists of 15 residues. The CDR3 spells CASSIYRGNQETQYF. The DNA of the CDR3 is TGTGCCAGTAGTATTTACAGGGGCAACCAAGAGACCCAGTACTTC.

The rearrangement joins TRBV19 to TRBJ1-2; 7 bases match TRBD1. Germline V gives CDR1 LNHDA, CDR2 SQIVND (reference sequence). V dropped 6 bases and J dropped 1; count of bases not matched to a gene: 5. This CDR3 has 14 residues. CDR3 amino acids: CASRRRDSNYGYTF. DNA of the CDR3: TGTGCCAGTAGACGACGGGACAGTAACTATGGCTACACCTTC.

The J gene is TRBJ2-3, the V gene TRBV6-1; TRBD2 matches at 7 bases. The germline V gene has CDR1 MNHNS and CDR2 SASEGT. V lost 0 bases to trimming and J lost 8 bases; unmatched junction nucleotides: 14. The CDR3 runs 17 residues. CDR3 residues: CASSEAGRGSYKGTQYF. DNA for the CDR3: TGTGCCAGCAGTGAAGCGGGGAGGGGTTCCTACAAAGGTACGCAGTATTTT.

The chain links TRBV5-1 to TRBJ2-7; 7 nucleotides align to TRBD2. This CDR3 is built from 14 residues. Trimming at V came to 0 bases and at J to 6 bases, leaving 6 bases not matched to a gene. CDR1 SGHRS and CDR2 YFSETQ come from the germline V gene. The CDR3 coding sequence is TGCGCCAGCAGCTTGGCACGGGGGGACTCCGAGCAGTACTTC. It encodes CASSLARGDSEQYF.

The gene calls are TRBV1 and TRBJ2-7; no DNA check was done on the table's D call, TRBD2. TRBV1 is noted as a pseudogene. The CDR3 runs 13 residues. The chain's CDR3 is CTSTQDWLDEQYF. CDR3 nucleotides: TGCACCAGCACCCAGGACTGGCTCGACGAGCAGTACTTC.